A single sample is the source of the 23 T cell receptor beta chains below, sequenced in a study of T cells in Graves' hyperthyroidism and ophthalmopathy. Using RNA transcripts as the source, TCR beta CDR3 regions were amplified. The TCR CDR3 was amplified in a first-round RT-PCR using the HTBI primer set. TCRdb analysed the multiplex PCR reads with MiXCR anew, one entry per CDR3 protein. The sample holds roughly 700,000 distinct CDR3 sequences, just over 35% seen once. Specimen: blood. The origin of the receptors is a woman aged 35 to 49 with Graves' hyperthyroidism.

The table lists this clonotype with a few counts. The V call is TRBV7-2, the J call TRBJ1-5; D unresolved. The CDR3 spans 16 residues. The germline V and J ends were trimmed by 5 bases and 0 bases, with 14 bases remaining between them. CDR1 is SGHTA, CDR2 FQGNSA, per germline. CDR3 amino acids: CASSPTGSNSNQPQHF. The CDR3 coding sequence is TGTGCCAGCAGCCCGACCGGGAGTAATAGCAATCAGCCCCAGCATTTT.

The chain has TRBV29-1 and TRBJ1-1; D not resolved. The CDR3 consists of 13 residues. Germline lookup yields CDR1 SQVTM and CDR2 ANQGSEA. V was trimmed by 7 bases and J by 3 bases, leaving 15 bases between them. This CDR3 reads CSEMEHPDTEAFF. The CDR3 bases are TGCAGCGAAATGGAACACCCGGACACTGAAGCTTTCTTT.

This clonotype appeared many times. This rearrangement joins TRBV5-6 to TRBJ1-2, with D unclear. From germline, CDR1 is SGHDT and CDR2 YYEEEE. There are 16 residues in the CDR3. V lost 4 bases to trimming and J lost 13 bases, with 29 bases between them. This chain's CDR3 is CASSQTRMTLFPSGTF. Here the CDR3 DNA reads TGTGCCAGCAGCCAAACTCGAATGACACTCTTTCCATCGGGCACCTTC.

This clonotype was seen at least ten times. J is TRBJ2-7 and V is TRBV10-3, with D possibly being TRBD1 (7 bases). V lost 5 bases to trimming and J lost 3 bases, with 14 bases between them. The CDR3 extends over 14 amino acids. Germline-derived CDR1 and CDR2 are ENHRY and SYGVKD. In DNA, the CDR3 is TGTGCCATCAGTACCGGAGGGACAGTCTACGAGCAGTACTTC. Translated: CAISTGGTVYEQYF.

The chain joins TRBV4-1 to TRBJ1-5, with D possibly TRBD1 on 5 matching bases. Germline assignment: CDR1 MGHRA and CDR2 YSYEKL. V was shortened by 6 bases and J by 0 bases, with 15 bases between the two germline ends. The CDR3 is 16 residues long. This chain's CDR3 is CASSPRGSVSNQPQHF. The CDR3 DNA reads TGCGCCAGCAGTCCCCGGGGGTCTGTTAGCAATCAGCCCCAGCATTTT.

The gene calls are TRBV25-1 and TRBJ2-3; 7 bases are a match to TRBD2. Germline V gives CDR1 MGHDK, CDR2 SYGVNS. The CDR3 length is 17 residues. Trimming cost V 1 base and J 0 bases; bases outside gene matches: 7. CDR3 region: CASSESGLAVSTDTQYF. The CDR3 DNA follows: TGTGCCAGCAGTGAATCAGGTCTAGCGGTTAGCACAGATACGCAGTATTTT.

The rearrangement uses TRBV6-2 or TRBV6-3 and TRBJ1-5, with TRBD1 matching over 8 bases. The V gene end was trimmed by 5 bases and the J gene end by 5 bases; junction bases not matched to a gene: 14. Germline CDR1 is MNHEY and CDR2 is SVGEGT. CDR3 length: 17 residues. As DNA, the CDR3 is TGTGCCAGCAGTCACGTTGCCGAGACAGGGGTCCATCAGCCCCAGCATTTT. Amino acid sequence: CASSHVAETGVHQPQHF.

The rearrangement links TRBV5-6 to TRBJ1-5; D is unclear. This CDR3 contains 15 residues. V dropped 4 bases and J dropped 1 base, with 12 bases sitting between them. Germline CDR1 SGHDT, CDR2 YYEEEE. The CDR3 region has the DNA TGTGCCAGCAGCCAAGAAGCAGAGAGCAATCAGCCCCAGCATTTT. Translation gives CASSQEAESNQPQHF.

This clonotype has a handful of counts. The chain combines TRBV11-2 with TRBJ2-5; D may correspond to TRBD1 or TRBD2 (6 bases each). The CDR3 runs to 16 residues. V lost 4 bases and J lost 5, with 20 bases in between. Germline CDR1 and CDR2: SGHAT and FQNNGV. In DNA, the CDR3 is TGTGCCAGCAGCTCCTTCCCGGGGGCAGGGCTGGAGACCCAGTACTTC. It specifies CASSSFPGAGLETQYF.

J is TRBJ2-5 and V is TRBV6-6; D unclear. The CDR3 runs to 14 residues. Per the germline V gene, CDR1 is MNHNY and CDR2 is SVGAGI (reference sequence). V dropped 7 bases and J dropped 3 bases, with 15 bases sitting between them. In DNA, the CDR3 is TGTGCCAGCACCCCTAACTTTATGGAAGAGACCCAGTACTTC. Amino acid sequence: CASTPNFMEETQYF.

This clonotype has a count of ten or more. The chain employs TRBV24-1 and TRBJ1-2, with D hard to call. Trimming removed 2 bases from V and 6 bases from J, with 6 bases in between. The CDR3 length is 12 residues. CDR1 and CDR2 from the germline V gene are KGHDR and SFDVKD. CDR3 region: CATSDSYNGYTF. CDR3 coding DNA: TGTGCCACCAGTGATTCATACAATGGCTACACCTTC.

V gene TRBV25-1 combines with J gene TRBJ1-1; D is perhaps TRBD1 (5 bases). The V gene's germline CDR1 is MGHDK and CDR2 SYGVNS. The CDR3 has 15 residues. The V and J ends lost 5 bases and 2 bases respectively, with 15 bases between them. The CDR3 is CASSFPGTYNTEAFF. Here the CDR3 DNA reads TGTGCCAGCAGTTTTCCCGGGACGTATAACACTGAAGCTTTCTTT.

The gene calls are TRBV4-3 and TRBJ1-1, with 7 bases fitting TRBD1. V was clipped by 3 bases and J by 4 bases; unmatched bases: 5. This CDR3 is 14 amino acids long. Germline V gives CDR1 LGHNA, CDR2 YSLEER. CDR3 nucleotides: TGCGCCAGCAGCCACACAGGGGTTCTCACTGAAGCTTTCTTT. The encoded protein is CASSHTGVLTEAFF.

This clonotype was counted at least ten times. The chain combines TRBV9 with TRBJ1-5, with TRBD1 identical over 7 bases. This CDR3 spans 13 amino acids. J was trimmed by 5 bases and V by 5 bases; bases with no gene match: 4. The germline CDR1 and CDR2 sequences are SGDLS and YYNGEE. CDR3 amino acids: CASSAGTDQPQHF. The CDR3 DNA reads TGTGCCAGCAGTGCGGGGACAGATCAGCCCCAGCATTTT.

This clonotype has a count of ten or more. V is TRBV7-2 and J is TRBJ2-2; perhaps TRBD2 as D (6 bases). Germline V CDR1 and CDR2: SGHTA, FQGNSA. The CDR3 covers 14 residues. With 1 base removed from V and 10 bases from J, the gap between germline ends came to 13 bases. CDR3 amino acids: CASSLVLEGQELFF. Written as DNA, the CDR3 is TGTGCCAGCAGCTTAGTGTTGGAGGGCCAGGAGCTGTTTTTT.

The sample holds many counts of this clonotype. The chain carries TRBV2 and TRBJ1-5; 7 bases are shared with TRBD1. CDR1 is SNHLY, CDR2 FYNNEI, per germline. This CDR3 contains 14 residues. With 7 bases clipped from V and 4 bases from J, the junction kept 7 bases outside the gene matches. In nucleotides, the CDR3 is TGTGCCAGCACCATGACAGGGAGTAATCAGCCCCAGCATTTT. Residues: CASTMTGSNQPQHF. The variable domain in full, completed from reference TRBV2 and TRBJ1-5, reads EPEVTQTPSHQVTQMGQEVILRCVPISNHLYFYWYRQILGQKVEFLVSFYNNEISEKSEIFDDQFSVERPDGSNFTLKIRSTKLEDSAMYFCASTMTGSNQPQHFGDGTRLSIL.

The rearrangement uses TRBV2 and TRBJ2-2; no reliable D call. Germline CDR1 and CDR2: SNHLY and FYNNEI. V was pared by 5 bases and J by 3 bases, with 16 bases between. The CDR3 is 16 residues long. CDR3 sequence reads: CASSPSPGLDTGELFF. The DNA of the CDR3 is TGTGCCAGCAGTCCCTCCCCCGGGCTTGACACCGGGGAGCTGTTTTTT.

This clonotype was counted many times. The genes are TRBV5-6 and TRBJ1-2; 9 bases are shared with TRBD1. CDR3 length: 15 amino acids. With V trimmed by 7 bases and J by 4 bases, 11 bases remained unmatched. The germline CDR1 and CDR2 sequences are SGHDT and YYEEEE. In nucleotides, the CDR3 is TGTGCCAGCGACACCGGGACAGGGCGACGCTATGGCTACACCTTC. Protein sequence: CASDTGTGRRYGYTF. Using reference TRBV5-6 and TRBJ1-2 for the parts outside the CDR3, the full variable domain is DAGVTQSPTHLIKTRGQQVTLRCSPKSGHDTVSWYQQALGQGPQFIFQYYEEEERQRGNFPDRFSGHQFPNYSSELNVNALLLGDSALYLCASDTGTGRRYGYTFGSGTRLTVV.

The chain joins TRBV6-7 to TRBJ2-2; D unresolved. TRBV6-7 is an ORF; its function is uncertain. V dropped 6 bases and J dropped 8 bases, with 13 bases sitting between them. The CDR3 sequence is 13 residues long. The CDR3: CASSPCRTGELFF. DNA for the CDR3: TGTGCCAGCAGCCCCTGCCGTACTGGGGAGCTGTTTTTT.

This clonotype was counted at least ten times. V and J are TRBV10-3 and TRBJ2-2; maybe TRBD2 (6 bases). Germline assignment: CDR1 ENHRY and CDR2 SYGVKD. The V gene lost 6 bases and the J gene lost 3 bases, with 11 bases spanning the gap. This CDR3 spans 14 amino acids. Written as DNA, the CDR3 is TGTGCCATCAGCCATTCGGGGGACACCGGGGAGCTGTTTTTT. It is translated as CAISHSGDTGELFF.

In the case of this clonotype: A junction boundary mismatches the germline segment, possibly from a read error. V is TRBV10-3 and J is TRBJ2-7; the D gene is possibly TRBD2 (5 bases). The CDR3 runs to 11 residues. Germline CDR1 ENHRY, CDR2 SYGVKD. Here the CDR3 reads CASSPGSEQYF. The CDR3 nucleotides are TGTGCCAGCAGTCCGGGGTCGGAGCAGTACTTC.

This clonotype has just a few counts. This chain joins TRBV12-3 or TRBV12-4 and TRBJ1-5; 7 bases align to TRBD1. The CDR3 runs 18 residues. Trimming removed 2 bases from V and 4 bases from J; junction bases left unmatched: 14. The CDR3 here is CASSLTSGTVIKNQPQHF. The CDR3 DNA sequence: TGTGCCAGCAGTTTAACTTCTGGGACAGTTATTAAGAATCAGCCCCAGCATTTT.

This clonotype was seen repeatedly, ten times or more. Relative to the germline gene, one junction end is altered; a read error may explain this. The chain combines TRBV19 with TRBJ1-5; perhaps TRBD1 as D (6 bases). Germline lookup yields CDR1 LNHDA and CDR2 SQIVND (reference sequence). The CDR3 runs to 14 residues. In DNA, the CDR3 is TGTGCCAGTAGTATAGATCGGGACACTCAGGCCCAGCATTTT. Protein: CASSIDRDTQAQHF. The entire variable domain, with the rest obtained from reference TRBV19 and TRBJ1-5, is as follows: DGGITQSPKYLFRKEGQNVTLSCEQNLNHDAMYWYRQDPGQGLRLIYYSQIVNDFQKGDIAEGYSVSREKKESFPLTVTSAQKNPTAFYLCASSIDRDTQAQHFGDGTRLSIL.